This passage covers 15 T cell receptor beta chains from one sample sequenced in a study of shared clonotypes between healthy human individuals. TCRdb keeps only in-frame clones here, not all; method: immunoSEQ multiplex PCR. Of about 1 million clones detected, roughly 70% appear once; the ten largest clones hold about 1.5%. Sample: memory CD4+ T cells sorted from blood. Subset described: CD45RA-negative fraction. Receptors were obtained from a man between 18 and 29 years old in good health.

The chain couples TRBV4-1 to TRBJ2-7; D uncertain. Germline loops: CDR1 MGHRA, CDR2 YSYEKL. The CDR3 has 14 amino acids. Between the trimmed V and J ends, which lost 1 base and 3 bases, there was a span of 10 bases. As DNA, the CDR3 is TGCGCCAGCAGCCAAGGGTCCGAGAACTACGAGCAGTACTTC. Protein sequence: CASSQGSENYEQYF.

This chain joins TRBV30 and TRBJ1-2; TRBD1 matches 7 bases. This CDR3 has 13 residues. The ends lost 6 bases at V and 4 bases at J; junction bases unmatched: 8. Germline CDR1 and CDR2: GTSNPN and SVGIG (reference sequence). The CDR3 loop is CACPRGGGYGYTF. The CDR3 coding sequence is TGTGCCTGTCCCAGGGGGGGCGGCTATGGCTACACCTTC.

The chain links TRBV7-3 to TRBJ2-5; 8 nucleotides match TRBD1. Germline assignment: CDR1 SGHTA and CDR2 FQGTGA. The J segment lost 4 bases and the V segment lost 5 bases, leaving 9 bases of the junction unmatched. The CDR3 covers 15 residues. Here the CDR3 DNA reads TGTGCCAGCAGCCCTGGACAGGGCCACGGAGAGACCCAGTACTTC. Translation: CASSPGQGHGETQYF.

The J gene is TRBJ1-5, the V gene TRBV4-3, with D hard to call. With 1 base removed from V and 3 bases from J, the gap between germline ends came to 7 bases. Germline values: CDR1 LGHNA, CDR2 YSLEER. CDR3 length: 14 amino acids. This CDR3 reads CASSQGKTNQPQHF. In nucleotides, the CDR3 is TGCGCCAGCAGCCAAGGAAAGACCAATCAGCCCCAGCATTTT.

The chain has TRBV6-1 and TRBJ2-1, with 7 bases lining up with TRBD1. Looked up from germline, CDR1 is MNHNS and CDR2 is SASEGT. This CDR3 is 12 amino acids long. V lost 7 bases, J lost 10 bases, and 7 bases stayed unmatched. The CDR3 sequence: CASTDRVGEQFF. The DNA of the CDR3 is TGTGCCAGCACCGACAGGGTTGGAGAGCAGTTCTTC.

In DNA form, the CDR3 reads TGTGCCTTAAAATTGGATGCGGCAACTAACTATGGCTACACCTTC. Translated, it gives CALKLDAATNYGYTF. The chain links TRBV30 to TRBJ1-2; D not resolved. Germline V gives CDR1 GTSNPN, CDR2 SVGIG (reference sequence). This CDR3 comprises 15 residues. Between the trimmed V and J ends, which lost 7 bases and 0 bases, there was a span of 18 bases.

J is TRBJ1-1 and V is TRBV6-4; D remains unclear. CDR3 length: 14 amino acids. V was cut by 3 bases and J by 2 bases, with 10 bases left in between. Looked up from germline, CDR1 is MRHNA and CDR2 is SNTAGT. CDR3 coding DNA: TGTGCCAGCAGTGATACAGACACAAACACTGAAGCTTTCTTT. This sequence encodes CASSDTDTNTEAFF.

This chain joins TRBV5-1 and TRBJ2-2, with 12 bases fitting TRBD1. The CDR3 consists of 16 residues. Per the germline V gene, CDR1 is SGHRS and CDR2 is YFSETQ. V lost 2 bases to trimming and J lost 8 bases; unmatched junction nucleotides: 7. CDR3: CASSFVPGQGAGELFF. The CDR3 bases are TGCGCCAGCAGCTTTGTCCCGGGACAGGGGGCTGGGGAGCTGTTTTTT.

The chain recombines TRBV10-3 with TRBJ2-3; TRBD2 might be the D (5 bases). Between the trimmed V and J ends, which lost 4 bases and 6 bases, there was a span of 17 bases. The length of the CDR3 is 15 residues. Germline values: CDR1 ENHRY, CDR2 SYGVKD. CDR3 amino acids: CAISGRLEGLDTQYF. CDR3 nucleotides: TGTGCCATCAGTGGTAGGCTAGAGGGTCTGGATACGCAGTATTTT.

The chain has TRBV19 and TRBJ2-5; TRBD2 is a possible D gene (6 bases). Germline lookup yields CDR1 LNHDA and CDR2 SQIVND (reference sequence). The CDR3 length is 14 residues. V was cut by 5 bases and J by 2 bases, with 12 bases left in between. The CDR3 reads CASSPRLVQETQYF. CDR3 coding DNA: TGTGCCAGTAGTCCAAGACTAGTACAAGAGACCCAGTACTTC.

This clone was detected only once. This chain links TRBV5-1 with TRBJ2-2, with 10 nucleotides matching TRBD1. The junction had 8 bases not matched to a gene; V was cut back by 5 bases and J by 7 bases. There are 15 residues in the CDR3. Germline V gives CDR1 SGHRS, CDR2 YFSETQ. The CDR3 is CASRPGQGGGGELFF. CDR3 bases: TGCGCCAGCAGACCTGGACAGGGGGGTGGCGGGGAGCTGTTTTTT.

The rearrangement joins TRBV29-1 to TRBJ1-1, with 7 bases identical to TRBD1. The germline V gene has CDR1 SQVTM and CDR2 ANQGSEA. The junction had 10 bases not matched to a gene; V was cut back by 6 bases and J by 3 bases. The length of the CDR3 is 14 residues. The DNA of the CDR3 is TGCAGCGTCCACGGGAGGCAGGGGGACACTGAAGCTTTCTTT. Its translation is CSVHGRQGDTEAFF.

The V call is TRBV5-4, the J call TRBJ1-2, with D perhaps matching TRBD1 (6 bases). The length of the CDR3 is 15 residues. Germline CDR1 and CDR2: SGHNT and YYREEE (reference sequence). The V end was cut by 3 bases, the J end by 5 bases, with 17 bases between. The CDR3, as DNA: TGTGCCAGCAGCTCAGGGTCAGGGGCCGATTATGGCTACACCTTC. As protein: CASSSGSGADYGYTF.

The chain links TRBV28 to TRBJ2-5; TRBD2 matches at 11 bases. The V gene's germline CDR1 is MDHEN and CDR2 SYDVKM. CDR3 length: 19 amino acids. J lost 1 base, V lost 6 bases, and 16 bases had no gene match. DNA of the CDR3: TGTGCCAGCAGAAAGACCGGCCTAGCGGGGGGTACCAGCCAAGAGACCCAGTACTTC. This sequence encodes CASRKTGLAGGTSQETQYF.

With regard to this clone: The sample has other DNA sequences that encode this CDR3 too. The genes are TRBV30 and TRBJ1-5; 7 bases align to TRBD1. The germline V gene encodes CDR1 GTSNPN and CDR2 SVGIG (reference sequence). V lost 1 base, J lost 7 bases, and 1 base stayed unmatched. CDR3 length equals 12 residues. The CDR3 is CAWSDRGQPQHF. CDR3 DNA: TGTGCCTGGAGTGACAGGGGACAGCCCCAGCATTTT. The full variable domain, its missing parts supplied by reference TRBV30 and TRBJ1-5, is SQTIHQWPATLVQPVGSPLSLECTVEGTSNPNLYWYRQAAGRGLQLLFYSVGIGQISSEVPQNLSASRPQDRQFILSSKKLLLSDSGFYLCAWSDRGQPQHFGDGTRLSIL.